This T cell receptor (beta chain) was found in a study of regulatory T cells in long-lasting Graves disease. The sample's time point: newly diagnosed GD, antithyroid drugs for less than 3 months. RNA extracted from PBMCs served as the sequencing template. The CDR3 spans 19 residues. Trimming at V came to 0 bases and at J to 1 base, leaving 16 bases not matched to a gene. CDR1 is SQVTM and CDR2 is ANQGSEA in the germline V gene. Overall study results and limits: Persistent Graves' disease cases displayed lower TCR diversity than newly diagnosed ones. Repertoires from persistent disease leaned toward TRBV28, TRBJ1-2 and TRBJ2-5. Thyroid tissue went unexamined; only peripheral blood was analyzed.

The table lists this clonotype with many counts. Antigen specificity is unknown. Through Arm-PCR of CDR3 regions and iRepertoire HTBI primers, TCR beta libraries were built. TCRdb fed the multiplex PCR reads into MiXCR, producing one record per CDR3 protein. In the table there are fewer than 450,000 distinct CDR3 sequences, approximately 16% of which are singletons. In addition, the sample was reused for a study of T cells in Graves' hyperthyroidism and ophthalmopathy.

The chain links TRBV29-1 to TRBJ2-3; 7 bases are shared with TRBD2. This sample comprised peripheral blood mononuclear cells (PBMCs), obtained at new diagnosis, from a patient treated with antithyroid drugs. This sequence originates from a woman between 35 and 50 years old with Graves disease. The DNA for the CDR3 is TGCAGCGTTGAAGAGCAGGACCGGCGGGGGTTCTTCGGCACAGATACGCAGTATTTT. Its translation: CSVEEQDRRGFFGTDTQYF.